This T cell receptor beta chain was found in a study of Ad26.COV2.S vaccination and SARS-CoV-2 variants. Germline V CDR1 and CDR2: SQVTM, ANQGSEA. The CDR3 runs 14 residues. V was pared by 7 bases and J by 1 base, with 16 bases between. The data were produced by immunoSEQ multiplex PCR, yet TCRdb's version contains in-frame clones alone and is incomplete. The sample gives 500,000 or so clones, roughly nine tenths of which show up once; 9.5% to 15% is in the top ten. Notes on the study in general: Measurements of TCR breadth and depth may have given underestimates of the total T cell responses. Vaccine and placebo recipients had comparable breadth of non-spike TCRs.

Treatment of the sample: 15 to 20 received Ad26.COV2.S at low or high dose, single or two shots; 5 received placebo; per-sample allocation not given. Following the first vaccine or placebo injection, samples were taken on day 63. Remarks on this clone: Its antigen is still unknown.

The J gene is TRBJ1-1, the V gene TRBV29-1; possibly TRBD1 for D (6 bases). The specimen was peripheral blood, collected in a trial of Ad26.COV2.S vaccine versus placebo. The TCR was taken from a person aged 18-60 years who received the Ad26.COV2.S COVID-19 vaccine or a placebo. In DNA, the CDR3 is TGCAGCGCCCACATGAGGGGGACGAACACTGAAGCTTTCTTT. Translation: CSAHMRGTNTEAFF.